This T cell receptor beta chain was retrieved from a study of spatial heterogeneity in lung cancer. Across the study: Sequencing was performed on follow-up PBMC samples when available, collected at a median of approximately two years after resection. As counted in raw reads, each unique TCR and UMI combination appeared more than ten times on average. Study findings and constraints: Expanded tumor TCRs that were ubiquitous appeared in blood more at resection than follow-up.

This clonotype was recorded a few times. The target antigen is unknown. Individually, TCR cDNA molecules were each labelled with a unique molecular identifier. TCRdb reanalysed the 5' RACE reads using MiXCR and keeps one entry per CDR3 protein. The table includes fewer than 30,000 distinct CDR3 sequences, 6% detected once. Time point reported: blood at routine non-recurrence follow-up after resection. Tumor, nontumor lung or frozen PBMC supplied whole RNA that was sequenced unsorted. Germline CDR1 reads SNHLY; CDR2 reads FYNNEI. The CDR3 runs to 12 residues. Deletions cut 5 bases from V and 3 bases from J, with 7 bases between.

The sequencing here drew on PBMCs, taken at follow-up. This receptor was taken from a male donor with early-stage non-small cell lung cancer. This chain links TRBV2 with TRBJ1-1; D unresolved. The CDR3 here is CASSFRDTEAFF. CDR3 DNA sequence: TGTGCCAGCAGTTTCCGGGACACTGAAGCTTTCTTT. The variable domain in full, with the rest retrieved from reference TRBV2 and TRBJ1-1, is EPEVTQTPSHQVTQMGQEVILRCVPISNHLYFYWYRQILGQKVEFLVSFYNNEISEKSEIFDDQFSVERPDGSNFTLKIRSTKLEDSAMYFCASSFRDTEAFFGQGTRLTVV.